Listed below are T cell receptor beta chains from one sample, sequenced in a study of post-analysis software for immune sequencing data. TCRdb called the PCR reads again in MiXCR, with one record for every CDR3 protein. Found here are approximately 660,000 distinct CDR3 sequences, roughly three fifths of them singletons; the top ten hold around 11%. Sequencing was performed on blood. These receptors came from a girl aged 2-10 years with multiple sclerosis. CDR3s include the opening cysteine and the closing phenylalanine or tryptophan. A D gene is named only where the DNA matches it firmly. Only some rows state a clone size, as once, few, many or a class for expanded clones.

.	TRBV20-1	TRBJ2-1	.	TGCAGTGCTATGGGCGAACTATCCTACAATGAGCAGTTCTTC	CSAMGELSYNEQFF
.	TRBV20-1	TRBJ1-1	.	TGCAGTGCGAGGAAGGTCAACCGGGGTGAAGCTTTCTTT	CSARKVNRGEAFF
.	TRBV10-3	TRBJ2-4	.	TGTGCCATCAGTGAGTCGACGGGATGGGGCCCGAAGGGTCAGTACTTC	CAISESTGWGPKGQYF
.	TRBV4-3	TRBJ1-1	.	TGCGCCAGCAGCCAAGATCCGGATTTCCCGTACTCGAGAGCTTTCTTT	CASSQDPDFPYSRAFF
TRBD1	TRBV2	TRBJ2-5	.	TGTGCCAGCAGTCCCGGGACAGGGGCGGTAGAGACCCAGTACTTC	CASSPGTGAVETQYF
TRBD1	TRBV20-1	TRBJ2-1	.	TGCAGTGCTAGAGACGAGGGGGCGCTTGGTGAGCAGTTCTTC	CSARDEGALGEQFF
TRBD1	TRBV7-2	TRBJ1-1	.	TGTGCCAGCAGCTTAGGGACAGGGGGCGCTCTGACTGAAGCTTTCTTT	CASSLGTGGALTEAFF
.	TRBV20-1	TRBJ2-1	.	TGCAGTGCTACTCGAGACCCCAGCTCCTACAATGAGCAGTTCTTC	CSATRDPSSYNEQFF
TRBD1	TRBV7-6	TRBJ2-1	.	TGTGCCAGCAGCTTAGTCCCGACAGGGAGTTACCACAATGAGCAGTTCTTC	CASSLVPTGSYHNEQFF
.	TRBV7-9	TRBJ2-1	.	TGTGCCAGCAGCTGGCGTGGGGACAATGAGCAGTTCTTC	CASSWRGDNEQFF
.	TRBV11-2	TRBJ2-1	few	TGTGCCAGCAGTCTCACAGGGTCGGATGAGCAGTTCTTC	CASSLTGSDEQFF
TRBD2	TRBV9	TRBJ2-7	.	TGTGCCAGCAGCGTAGAGATCCTAGCGGGATTAAGCTCCTACGAGCAGTACTTC	CASSVEILAGLSSYEQYF
.	TRBV9	TRBJ2-1	.	TGTGCCAGCAGCTCCAAGGCCTATTACAATGAGCAGTTCTTC	CASSSKAYYNEQFF
.	TRBV7-9	TRBJ2-3	.	TGTGCCAGCAGCTTTGGGGGGCGAACCACAGATACGCAGTATTTT	CASSFGGRTTDTQYF
TRBD1	TRBV12-3/TRBV12-4	TRBJ2-1	few	TGTGCCAGCAGTCTGGGACAGGGGGCAAATGAGCAGTTCTTC	CASSLGQGANEQFF
TRBD1	TRBV3-1	TRBJ2-1	once	TGTGCCAGCAGCCCACAAGAGGCGGGACAGGGGGAAAATGAGCAGTTCTTC	CASSPQEAGQGENEQFF
.	TRBV3-1	TRBJ2-7	.	TGTGCCAGCTCCTCCAAGCTGGGCTACGAGCAGTACTTC	CASSSKLGYEQYF
.	TRBV20-1	TRBJ1-1	once	TGCAGTGCTAGAGGCGACCGAGGCTCGGGCACTGAAGCTTTCTTT	CSARGDRGSGTEAFF
.	TRBV29-1	TRBJ2-3	few	TGCAGCGTTGATGCGCTTGCCACAGATACGCAGTATTTT	CSVDALATDTQYF
TRBD1	TRBV4-1	TRBJ2-7	few	TGCGCCAGCAGCCAATCACCGGGACAGGGCTACGAGCAGTACTTC	CASSQSPGQGYEQYF
.	TRBV5-1	TRBJ2-1	.	TGCGCCAGCAGCTTGGCCGGGTTCGCCCAGGGGGGGTACAATGAGCAGTTCTTC	CASSLAGFAQGGYNEQFF
.	TRBV29-1	TRBJ2-1	few	TGCAGCGCCTGGGCGGGCGGGTACAATGAGCAGTTCTTC	CSAWAGGYNEQFF
TRBD1	TRBV15	TRBJ2-1	.	TGTGCCACCAGCAGACTTTTTAAACAGGGGGCGGCTACTAATGAGCAGTTCTTC	CATSRLFKQGAATNEQFF
TRBD2	TRBV11-2	TRBJ2-1	.	TGTGCCAGCAGCCGGGGGGTGAGACTAGCGGACAATGAGCAGTTCTTC	CASSRGVRLADNEQFF
.	TRBV10-3	TRBJ1-2	few	TGTGCCATCAGTGCCCAGATAGCTAACTATGGCTACACCTTC	CAISAQIANYGYTF
TRBD2	TRBV12-3/TRBV12-4	TRBJ2-1	.	TGTGCCAGCAGTTTTCAAGGTCCTAGCGGGTCCTACAATGAGCAGTTCTTC	CASSFQGPSGSYNEQFF
.	TRBV11-1	TRBJ2-1	.	TGTGCCAGCAGATGGAGGGCTAATTCCTACAATGAGCAGTTCTTC	CASRWRANSYNEQFF
TRBD1	TRBV6-5	TRBJ2-5	.	TGTGCCAGCACCACCCGTGGGGACAGGGAAGAGACCCAGTACTTC	CASTTRGDREETQYF
TRBD1	TRBV7-2	TRBJ2-1	.	TGTGCCAGCAGCGGGACAGGGCGAAACAATGAGCAGTTCTTC	CASSGTGRNNEQFF
.	TRBV20-1	TRBJ2-5	few	TGCAGTGCCCCCGGGGACCGCCGTGGGGAGACCCAGTACTTC	CSAPGDRRGETQYF
TRBD2	TRBV11-2	TRBJ2-3	.	TGTGCCAGCAGCTTTAATAGCGGGCTCACAGATACGCAGTATTTT	CASSFNSGLTDTQYF
.	TRBV29-1	TRBJ2-5	once	TGCAGCGTCGACGACCCCCGGGGTACTGTACGGGAGACCCAGTACTTC	CSVDDPRGTVRETQYF
TRBD1	TRBV29-1	TRBJ1-2	.	TGCAGCGGGAGGGCAGGGGGCGTCAGTGGCTACACCTTC	CSGRAGGVSGYTF
.	TRBV7-2	TRBJ2-7	few	TGTGCCAGCAGCTTAGGGGCGGGTCCCACGTGGGAGCAGTACTTC	CASSLGAGPTWEQYF
TRBD1	TRBV11-2	TRBJ1-6	.	TGTGCCAGCAGCTTAGCCGGTGGGACAGCCGGTTCACCCCTCCACTTT	CASSLAGGTAGSPLHF
.	TRBV18	TRBJ2-5	.	TGTGCCAGCTCACTCGTCTCAGCGGCCAAAGAGACCCAGTACTTC	CASSLVSAAKETQYF
TRBD2	TRBV29-1	TRBJ2-7	few	TGCAGCGTTGAAGATGGGACTAGCGGGGATTACGAGCAGTACTTC	CSVEDGTSGDYEQYF
.	TRBV29-1	TRBJ1-5	.	TGCAGCGTTGGAACAGCCCCCGGGGCGAATCAGCCCCAGCATTTT	CSVGTAPGANQPQHF
.	TRBV20-1	TRBJ2-3	.	TGCAGTGCTTCCTCTGCCGTAGCGGTAGACACAGATACGCAGTATTTT	CSASSAVAVDTDTQYF
TRBD2	TRBV20-1	TRBJ2-1	.	TGCAGTGCTAGAGACGCGGGAGCATCGGCTGAGCAGTTCTTC	CSARDAGASAEQFF
.	TRBV10-3	TRBJ1-5	.	TGTGCCATCAGTGAGTCCGGGGACGGCAATCAGCCCCAGCATTTT	CAISESGDGNQPQHF
TRBD1	TRBV15	TRBJ1-1	.	TGTGCCACCAGCCGGGACAGGGTCGGCACTGAAGCTTTCTTT	CATSRDRVGTEAFF
TRBD1	TRBV12-3/TRBV12-4	TRBJ1-1	once	TGTGCCAGCTTGGGACAGGGAGGAACTGAAGCTTTCTTT	CASLGQGGTEAFF
TRBD1	TRBV10-3	TRBJ2-5	.	TGTGCCATCAGTGAGTCAAGGACAGGGACAGAGACCCAGTACTTC	CAISESRTGTETQYF